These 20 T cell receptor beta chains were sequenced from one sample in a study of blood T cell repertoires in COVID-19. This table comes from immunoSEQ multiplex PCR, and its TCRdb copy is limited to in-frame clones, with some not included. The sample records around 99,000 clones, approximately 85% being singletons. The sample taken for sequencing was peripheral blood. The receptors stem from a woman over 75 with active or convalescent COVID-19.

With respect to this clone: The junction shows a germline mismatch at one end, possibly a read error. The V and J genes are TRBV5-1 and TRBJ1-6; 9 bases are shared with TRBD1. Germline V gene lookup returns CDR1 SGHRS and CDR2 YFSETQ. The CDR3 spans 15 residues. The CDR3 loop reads CASSVQGANNSPLHF. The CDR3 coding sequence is TGTGCCAGCAGCGTACAGGGGGCAAACAATTCACCCCTCCACTTT.

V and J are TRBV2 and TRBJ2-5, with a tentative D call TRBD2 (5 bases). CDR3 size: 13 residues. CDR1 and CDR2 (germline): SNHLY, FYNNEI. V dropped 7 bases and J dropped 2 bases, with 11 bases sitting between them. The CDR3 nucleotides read TGTGCCAGCAATTTCGAGCGGCAAGAGACCCAGTACTTC. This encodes CASNFERQETQYF.

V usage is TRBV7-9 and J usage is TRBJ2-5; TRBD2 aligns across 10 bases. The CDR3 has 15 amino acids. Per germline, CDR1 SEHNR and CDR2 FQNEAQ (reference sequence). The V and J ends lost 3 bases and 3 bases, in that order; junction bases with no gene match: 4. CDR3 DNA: TGTGCCAGCAGCTTGGGACTAGCGCAAAAAGAGACCCAGTACTTC. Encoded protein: CASSLGLAQKETQYF.

CDR3 DNA: TGTGCCACCAGTGATCGGACTAGCGGGAGGGCCTACAATGAGCAGTTCTTC. Translating it yields CATSDRTSGRAYNEQFF. This chain links TRBV24-1 with TRBJ2-1; TRBD2 matches at 15 bases. The CDR3 has 17 amino acids. The germline V gene has CDR1 KGHDR and CDR2 SFDVKD. After removal of 3 bases from V and 2 bases from J, the junction contained 1 base not matched to a gene.

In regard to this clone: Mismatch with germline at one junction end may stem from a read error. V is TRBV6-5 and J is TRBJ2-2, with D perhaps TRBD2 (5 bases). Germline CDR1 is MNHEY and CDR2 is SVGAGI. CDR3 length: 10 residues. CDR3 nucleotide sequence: TGTGCCACCCGTGCCGGGGAACTGTTTTTT. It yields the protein CATRAGELFF.

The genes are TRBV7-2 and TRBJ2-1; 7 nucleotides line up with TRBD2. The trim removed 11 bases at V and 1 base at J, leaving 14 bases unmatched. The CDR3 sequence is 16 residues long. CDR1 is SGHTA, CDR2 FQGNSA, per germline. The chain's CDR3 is CAGGSEAGASYNEQFF. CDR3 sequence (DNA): TGTGCCGGAGGATCGGAGGCGGGAGCATCCTACAATGAGCAGTTCTTC.

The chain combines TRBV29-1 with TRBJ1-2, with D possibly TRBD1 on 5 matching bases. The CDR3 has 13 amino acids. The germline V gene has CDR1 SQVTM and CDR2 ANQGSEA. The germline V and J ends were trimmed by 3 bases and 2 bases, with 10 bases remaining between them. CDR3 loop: CSVENRKNYGYTF. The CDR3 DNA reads TGCAGCGTTGAGAACAGGAAGAACTATGGCTACACCTTC.

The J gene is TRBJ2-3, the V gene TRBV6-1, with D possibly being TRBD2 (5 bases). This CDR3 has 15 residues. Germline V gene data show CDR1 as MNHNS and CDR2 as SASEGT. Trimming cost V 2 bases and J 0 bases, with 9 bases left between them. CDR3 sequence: CASSESRTSTDTQYF. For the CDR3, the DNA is TGTGCCAGCAGTGAATCAAGGACTAGCACAGATACGCAGTATTTT.

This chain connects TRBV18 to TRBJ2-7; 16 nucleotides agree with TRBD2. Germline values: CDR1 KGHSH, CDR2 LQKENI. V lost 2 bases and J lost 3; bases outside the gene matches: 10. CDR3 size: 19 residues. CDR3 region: CASSPVGTSGRARIYEQYF. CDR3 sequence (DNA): TGTGCCAGCTCACCAGTAGGGACTAGCGGGAGGGCCAGGATCTACGAGCAGTACTTC.

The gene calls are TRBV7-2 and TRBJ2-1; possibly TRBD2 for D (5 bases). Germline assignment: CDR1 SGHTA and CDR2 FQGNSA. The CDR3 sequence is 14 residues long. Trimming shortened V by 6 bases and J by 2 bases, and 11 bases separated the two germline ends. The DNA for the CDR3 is TGTGCCAGCAGTCCCCCGGGGACCTACAATGAGCAGTTCTTC. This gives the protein CASSPPGTYNEQFF.

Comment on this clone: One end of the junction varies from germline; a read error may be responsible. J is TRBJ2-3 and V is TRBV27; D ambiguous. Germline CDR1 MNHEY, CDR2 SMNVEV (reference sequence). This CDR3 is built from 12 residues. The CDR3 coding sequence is TGTACCAGCAGTTTCTCCGGAGATACGCAGTATTTT. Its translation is CTSSFSGDTQYF.

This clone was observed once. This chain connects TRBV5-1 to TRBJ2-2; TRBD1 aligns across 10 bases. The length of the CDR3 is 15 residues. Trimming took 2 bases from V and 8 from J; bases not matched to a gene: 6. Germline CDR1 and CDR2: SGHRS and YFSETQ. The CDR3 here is CASSLVGQGTGELFF. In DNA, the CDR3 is TGCGCCAGCAGCTTAGTGGGACAGGGGACTGGGGAGCTGTTTTTT. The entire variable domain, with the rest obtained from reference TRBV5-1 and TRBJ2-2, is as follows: KAGVTQTPRYLIKTRGQQVTLSCSPISGHRSVSWYQQTPGQGLQFLFEYFSETQRNKGNFPGRFSGRQFSNSRSEMNVSTLELGDSALYLCASSLVGQGTGELFFGEGSRLTVL.

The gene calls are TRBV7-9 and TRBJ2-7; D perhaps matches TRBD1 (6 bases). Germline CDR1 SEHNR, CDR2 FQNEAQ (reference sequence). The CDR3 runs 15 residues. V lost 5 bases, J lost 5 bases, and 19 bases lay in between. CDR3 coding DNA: TGTGCCAGCAGCGTGGGGGACACCTCAAGCGACGAGCAGTACTTC. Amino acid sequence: CASSVGDTSSDEQYF.

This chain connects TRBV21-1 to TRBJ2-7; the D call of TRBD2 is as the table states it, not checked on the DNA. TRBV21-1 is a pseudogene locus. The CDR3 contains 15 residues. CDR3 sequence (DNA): TGTGCCAGCAGCCCAGACTGGCTAGTGGCCTACGAGCAGTACTTC. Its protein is CASSPDWLVAYEQYF.

The CDR3 DNA reads as TGTGCCAGCAGCCGTGGCGGGAGCGGGGAGCTGTTTTTT. Protein product: CASSRGGSGELFF. This rearrangement joins TRBV7-8 to TRBJ2-2; 7 nucleotides line up with TRBD2. The germline V gene has CDR1 SGHVS and CDR2 FQNEAQ. With 5 bases clipped from V and 7 bases from J, the junction kept 4 bases outside the gene matches. The CDR3 length is 13 residues.

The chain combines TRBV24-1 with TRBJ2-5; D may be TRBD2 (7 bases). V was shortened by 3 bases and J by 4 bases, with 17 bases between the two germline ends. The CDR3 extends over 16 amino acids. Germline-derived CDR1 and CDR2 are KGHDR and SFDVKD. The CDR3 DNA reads TGTGCCACCAGTGATCGTCGCGGGGGCGAATTAGAGACCCAGTACTTC. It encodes CATSDRRGGELETQYF.

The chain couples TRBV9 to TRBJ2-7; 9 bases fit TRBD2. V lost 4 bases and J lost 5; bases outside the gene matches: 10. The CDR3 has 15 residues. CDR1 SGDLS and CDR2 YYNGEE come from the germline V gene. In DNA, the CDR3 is TGTGCCAGCAGCCCAATCGGGCTAGCGGGAAACGAGCAGTACTTC. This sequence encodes CASSPIGLAGNEQYF. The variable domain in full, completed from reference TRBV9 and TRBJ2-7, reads DSGVTQTPKHLITATGQRVTLRCSPRSGDLSVYWYQQSLDQGLQFLIQYYNGEERAKGNILERFSAQQFPDLHSELNLSSLELGDSALYFCASSPIGLAGNEQYFGPGTRLTVT.

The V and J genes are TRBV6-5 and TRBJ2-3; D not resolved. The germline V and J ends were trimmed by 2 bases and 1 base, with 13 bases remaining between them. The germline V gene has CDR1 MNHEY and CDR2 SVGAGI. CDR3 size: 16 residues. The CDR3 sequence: CASSYNSPLGTDTQYF. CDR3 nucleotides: TGTGCCAGCAGTTACAACTCCCCGCTAGGCACAGATACGCAGTATTTT.

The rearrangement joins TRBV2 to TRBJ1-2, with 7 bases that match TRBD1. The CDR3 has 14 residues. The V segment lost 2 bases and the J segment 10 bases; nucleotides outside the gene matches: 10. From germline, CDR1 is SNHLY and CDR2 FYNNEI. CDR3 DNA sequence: TGTGCCAGCAGTGAATCGAGACAGGGAGCCCACTACACCTTC. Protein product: CASSESRQGAHYTF.

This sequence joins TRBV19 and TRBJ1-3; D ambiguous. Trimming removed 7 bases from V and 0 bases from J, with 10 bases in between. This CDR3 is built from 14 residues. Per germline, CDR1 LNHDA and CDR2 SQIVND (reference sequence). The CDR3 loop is CASKQAFSGNTIYF. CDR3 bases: TGTGCCAGTAAGCAGGCGTTCTCTGGAAACACCATATATTTT.